Below, one TCR beta chain is given with its context. Its antigen is not known. The source of the sample is a study of cytomegalovirus exposure and HLA in healthy donors. This PCR relied on a set of 60 Vbeta primers and 13 Jbeta primers. Using immunoSEQ multiplex PCR, the repertoire was profiled, and TCRdb retains in-frame clones only, with some absent. The sample table sets out 75,000 to 100,000 clones. Germline CDR1 reads SQVTM; CDR2 reads ANQGSEA. Losses at the gene ends were 6 bases for V and 8 bases for J; bases not matched to a gene: 9. This CDR3 contains 14 residues. General study findings and limits: Clonal expansion, a later analysis showed, was greater in HLA-associated TCR beta chains than in equally common others. Associated with HLA alleles at 0.05 false discovery rate in a later analysis were approximately 17,000 TCR beta sequences. A previous analysis found most TCR beta V segments productive roughly 87% or roughly 30% of the time. Researchers had no immune exposure information except CMV serostatus available.

Sequenced: PBMCs. The source is a woman aged 55-70 years in good health and CMV-seronegative. The chain employs TRBV29-1 and TRBJ2-1; 11 positions agree with TRBD1. Here the CDR3 DNA reads TGCAGCGTGGAGCCTGGGACAGGGGGTGATGAGCAGTTCTTC. As protein: CSVEPGTGGDEQFF.